Presented here are 26 T cell receptor beta chains from one specimen sequenced in a study of T cell responses to AZD1222 COVID-19 vaccine. Profiled with immunoSEQ multiplex PCR; TCRdb holds only in-frame clones, not every one. The sample lists about 150,000 clones, roughly 92% occurring once. The source was peripheral blood, collected on day 0 of AZD1222 vaccination. The receptors originated from an adult in good health.

The chain combines TRBV29-1 with TRBJ2-1; possible D gene TRBD1, 5 bases. Trimming stripped 3 bases from V and 0 bases from J, with 9 bases between. CDR1 is SQVTM, CDR2 ANQGSEA, per germline. The CDR3 sequence is 14 residues long. The CDR3 sequence is CSVDIQGSYNEQFF. CDR3 coding DNA: TGCAGCGTTGATATCCAGGGCTCCTACAATGAGCAGTTCTTC.

This chain uses TRBV5-1 with TRBJ2-2, with 10 positions matching TRBD2. This CDR3 spans 16 amino acids. Unmatched junction bases numbered 4, after V lost 2 bases and J lost 3 bases. Per the germline V gene, CDR1 is SGHRS and CDR2 is YFSETQ. CDR3 nucleotide sequence: TGCGCCAGCAGCTTATCTAGCGGGGGTTACACCGGGGAGCTGTTTTTT. This codes for CASSLSSGGYTGELFF.

The chain recombines TRBV4-3 with TRBJ1-3, with 9 bases that match TRBD1. V lost 0 bases to trimming and J lost 4 bases; unmatched junction nucleotides: 22. The V gene's germline CDR1 is LGHNA and CDR2 YSLEER. The CDR3 covers 22 residues. CDR3 DNA: TGCGCCAGCAGCCAAGACTTGATAAGGGACAGGGTATATGATCGTTCGGGAAACACCATATATTTT. It specifies CASSQDLIRDRVYDRSGNTIYF.

The rearrangement links TRBV18 to TRBJ1-6; D remains ambiguous. This CDR3 has 13 amino acids. CDR1 is KGHSH, CDR2 LQKENI, per germline. V was clipped by 3 bases and J by 7 bases, with 7 bases between them. CDR3: CASSPRENSPLHF. DNA of the CDR3: TGTGCCAGCTCACCGAGGGAGAATTCACCCCTCCACTTT.

J is TRBJ2-1 and V is TRBV10-2, with D possibly matching TRBD1 (5 bases). Trimming stripped 3 bases from V and 4 bases from J, with 10 bases between. The germline V gene has CDR1 WSHSY and CDR2 SAAADI. CDR3 length equals 14 residues. CDR3 coding DNA: TGCGCCAGCAGTGACCAGGGTCCATACAATGAGCAGTTCTTC. Its protein is CASSDQGPYNEQFF.

This clone has just one count. The chain combines TRBV6-5 with TRBJ2-1; a weak D match, TRBD2 (6 bases). V lost 6 bases, J lost 9 bases, and 12 bases lay in between. The CDR3 length is 12 residues. Germline V gives CDR1 MNHEY, CDR2 SVGAGI. The CDR3 reads CASRRVEGEQFF. The CDR3 DNA sequence: TGTGCCAGCAGGAGGGTGGAGGGTGAGCAGTTCTTC.

The chain recombines TRBV19 with TRBJ1-5; D gene ambiguous. This CDR3 is 14 amino acids long. Germline loops: CDR1 LNHDA, CDR2 SQIVND (reference sequence). Trimming took 4 bases from V and 3 from J, leaving 10 bases between them. The CDR3 loop is CASSKGDTNQPQHF. The CDR3 DNA follows: TGTGCCAGTAGTAAAGGTGACACCAATCAGCCCCAGCATTTT.

The chain has TRBV6-4 and TRBJ2-3; 8 bases are a match to TRBD2. Losses at the gene ends were 5 bases for V and 0 bases for J; bases not matched to a gene: 4. Germline-derived CDR1 and CDR2 are MRHNA and SNTAGT. CDR3 length equals 15 residues. This CDR3 reads CASSRAGESTDTQYF. The DNA for the CDR3 is TGTGCCAGCAGTAGAGCGGGAGAAAGCACAGATACGCAGTATTTT.

The rearrangement joins TRBV5-1 to TRBJ2-6, with a tentative D call TRBD2 (5 bases). V was pared by 5 bases and J by 4 bases, with 13 bases between. The CDR3 covers 15 residues. Germline CDR1 and CDR2: SGHRS and YFSETQ. For the CDR3, the DNA is TGCGCCAGCAGACCTGAGAGGGTCGGGGCCAACGTCCTGACTTTC. Translated: CASRPERVGANVLTF.

The chain couples TRBV5-6 to TRBJ1-3; D call uncertain. The CDR3 spans 15 residues. Germline V CDR1 and CDR2: SGHDT, YYEEEE. V was clipped by 4 bases and J by 0 bases, with 11 bases between them. CDR3 bases: TGTGCCAGCAGCCCTCGGGCCAACTCTGGAAACACCATATATTTT. Translation gives CASSPRANSGNTIYF.

V usage is TRBV15 and J usage is TRBJ2-5; 7 nucleotides agree with TRBD2. The V gene end was trimmed by 5 bases and the J gene end by 1 base; junction bases not matched to a gene: 10. The CDR3 runs 16 residues. Germline assignment: CDR1 LNHNV and CDR2 YYDKDF (reference sequence). The CDR3 bases are TGTGCCACCAGCGTAGGACTAGGCTTCTCCCAAGAGACCCAGTACTTC. This gives the protein CATSVGLGFSQETQYF.

The chain employs TRBV27 and TRBJ1-6; D remains unclear. V dropped 2 bases and J dropped 3 bases, with 14 bases sitting between them. CDR1 and CDR2 from the germline V gene are MNHEY and SMNVEV (reference sequence). The CDR3 contains 17 residues. The CDR3 region has the DNA TGTGCCAGCAGTTTAGGGTCGGAGACACACTATAATTCACCCCTCCACTTT. It is translated as CASSLGSETHYNSPLHF.

The chain combines TRBV3-1 (or the pseudogene TRBV3-2) with TRBJ2-1; maybe TRBD1 (5 bases). Germline-derived CDR1 and CDR2 are LGHDT and YNNKEL (reference sequence). Trimming left V 2 bases short and J 2 bases short, with 19 bases between. The CDR3 length is 18 residues. CDR3 DNA: TGTGCCAGCAGCCAAAAGGGGTCCGTTACAGGAGCCTACAATGAGCAGTTCTTC. Translating it yields CASSQKGSVTGAYNEQFF.

The CDR3 DNA follows: TGCGCCAGCAGCCCCACTCGGGGCGGGGGGGCCGATAATGAGCAGTTCTTC. Translation gives CASSPTRGGGADNEQFF. The chain joins TRBV4-1 to TRBJ2-1; TRBD2 agrees at 9 bases. The V and J ends lost 4 bases and 7 bases, in that order; junction bases with no gene match: 14. The germline gives CDR1 MGHRA, CDR2 YSYEKL. The CDR3 runs to 17 residues.

V and J are TRBV2 and TRBJ2-5; no reliable D call. This CDR3 comprises 13 residues. Trimming left V 5 bases short and J 2 bases short, with 9 bases between. Germline loops: CDR1 SNHLY, CDR2 FYNNEI. The CDR3: CASSRNGQETQYF. CDR3 nucleotide sequence: TGTGCCAGCAGTCGCAACGGGCAAGAGACCCAGTACTTC. The whole variable domain, filled in from reference TRBV2 and TRBJ2-5, reads EPEVTQTPSHQVTQMGQEVILRCVPISNHLYFYWYRQILGQKVEFLVSFYNNEISEKSEIFDDQFSVERPDGSNFTLKIRSTKLEDSAMYFCASSRNGQETQYFGPGTRLLVL.

V gene TRBV3-1 (or the pseudogene TRBV3-2) combines with J gene TRBJ1-1, with D unclear. The germline gives CDR1 LGHDT, CDR2 YNNKEL (reference sequence). Trimming took off 2 bases at V and 3 bases at J, with 7 bases between the two ends. The CDR3 length is 13 residues. CDR3 residues: CASSQRQDTEAFF. CDR3 bases: TGTGCCAGCAGCCAAAGACAAGACACTGAAGCTTTCTTT.

V gene TRBV5-1 combines with J gene TRBJ2-2, with D uncertain. The V and J ends lost 4 bases and 3 bases respectively, with 13 bases between them. Germline V CDR1 and CDR2: SGHRS, YFSETQ. The CDR3 loop spans 15 amino acids. CDR3 loop: CASSLLSPDTGELFF. The CDR3 coding sequence is TGCGCCAGCAGCCTCCTTTCACCGGACACCGGGGAGCTGTTTTTT.

This clone was counted a single time. V usage is TRBV3-1 (or the pseudogene TRBV3-2) and J usage is TRBJ1-5; the match to TRBD1 covers 7 bases. CDR3 length equals 15 residues. Unmatched junction bases numbered 8, after V lost 5 bases and J lost 4 bases. Germline assignment: CDR1 LGHDT and CDR2 YNNKEL (reference sequence). The DNA of the CDR3 is TGTGCCAGCAGCGGGGGACAGCAGCCAAATCAGCCCCAGCATTTT. Translating gives CASSGGQQPNQPQHF.

The rearrangement uses TRBV19 and TRBJ1-5; maybe TRBD1 (6 bases). This CDR3 contains 13 residues. Germline CDR1 LNHDA, CDR2 SQIVND (reference sequence). Trimming left V 7 bases short and J 1 base short, with 8 bases between. The CDR3 sequence is CASKTGSNQPQHF. The DNA for the CDR3 is TGTGCCAGTAAAACAGGGAGCAATCAGCCCCAGCATTTT.

V usage is TRBV19 and J usage is TRBJ2-1; D perhaps matches TRBD2 (6 bases). The CDR3 is 13 amino acids. The germline V gene has CDR1 LNHDA and CDR2 SQIVND (reference sequence). Trimming pared 1 base from V and 12 bases from J, leaving 13 bases between. This CDR3 reads CASSIVEGSVQFF. The CDR3 nucleotides are TGTGCCAGTAGTATAGTGGAGGGTTCGGTGCAGTTCTTC.

The V gene is TRBV12-3 or TRBV12-4, the J gene TRBJ2-1; maybe TRBD2 (6 bases). The CDR3 covers 13 residues. The V gene lost 5 bases and the J gene lost 6 bases, with 11 bases spanning the gap. The CDR3 sequence: CASSPGLTNEQFF. CDR3 in DNA: TGTGCCAGCAGTCCCGGACTAACCAATGAGCAGTTCTTC.

The chain links TRBV7-9 to TRBJ1-2; TRBD1 aligns across 7 bases. The CDR3 extends over 15 amino acids. The V gene end was trimmed by 2 bases and the J gene end by 5 bases; junction bases not matched to a gene: 8. The germline gives CDR1 SEHNR, CDR2 FQNEAQ (reference sequence). In nucleotides, the CDR3 is TGTGCCAGCAGCTTAAACAGGGGTCCAGGGTATGGCTACACCTTC. Amino acid sequence: CASSLNRGPGYGYTF.

V is TRBV4-1 and J is TRBJ2-3; TRBD2 aligns across 7 bases. The J segment lost 5 bases and the V segment lost 4 bases, leaving 6 bases of the junction unmatched. Germline assignment: CDR1 MGHRA and CDR2 YSYEKL. There are 14 residues in the CDR3. CDR3 DNA sequence: TGCGCCAGCAGCCCCCGACTAGCTCTAGATACGCAGTATTTT. Protein sequence: CASSPRLALDTQYF.

The J gene is TRBJ1-1, the V gene TRBV6-1; the D gene is possibly TRBD1 (5 bases). Germline CDR1 MNHNS, CDR2 SASEGT. The CDR3 runs 14 residues. The germline V and J ends were trimmed by 0 bases and 4 bases, with 9 bases remaining between them. In DNA, the CDR3 is TGTGCCAGCAGTGAAGCGGGGGAGAGCACTGAAGCTTTCTTT. Protein product: CASSEAGESTEAFF.

This rearrangement joins TRBV4-2 to TRBJ2-1, with D tentatively TRBD2 (5 bases). The germline V gene encodes CDR1 LGHNA and CDR2 YNFKEQ. Trimming pared 1 base from V and 8 bases from J, leaving 15 bases between. This CDR3 is 15 amino acids long. CDR3 in amino acids: CASSQGNRWGDEQFF. The CDR3 nucleotides are TGTGCCAGCAGCCAAGGGAACCGATGGGGAGATGAGCAGTTCTTC.

J is TRBJ1-1 and V is TRBV13; D is unclear. Germline CDR1 and CDR2: PRHDT and FYEKMQ (reference sequence). The CDR3 length is 14 residues. Trimming took 0 bases from V and 6 from J, leaving 11 bases between them. CDR3 sequence reads: CASSLGRATSEAFF. The CDR3 nucleotides are TGTGCCAGCAGCTTAGGGCGGGCTACCTCTGAAGCTTTCTTT. Full variable domain (rest looked up from reference TRBV13 and TRBJ1-1): AAGVIQSPRHLIKEKRETATLKCYPIPRHDTVYWYQQGPGQDPQFLISFYEKMQSDKGSIPDRFSAQQFSDYHSELNMSSLELGDSALYFCASSLGRATSEAFFGQGTRLTVV.